This section outlines one T cell receptor (beta chain) sequence together with its context. The antigen is unknown. This sample was taken from a study of cytomegalovirus exposure and HLA in healthy donors. The PCR employed 60 Vbeta primers together with 13 Jbeta primers. The protocol was immunoSEQ multiplex PCR, while the TCRdb copy is restricted to in-frame clones and leaves out a portion. The sample lists under 200,000 clones, approximately 70% seen once, with approximately 1.8% in the top ten. After removal of 0 bases from V and 0 bases from J, the junction contained 4 bases not matched to a gene. CDR1 and CDR2 (germline): GTSNPN, SVGIG (reference sequence). The CDR3 has 16 residues. Study results and caveats: The authors reported that TCR beta sequences could predict HLA-A and HLA-B alleles. These predictions were accurate for most subjects in the first cohort. Presence/absence results assume similar sequencing depth per donor, which may not hold.

This sequence joins TRBV30 and TRBJ2-4; 8 bases align to TRBD1. Sequencing was performed on PBMCs. This TCR derives from a woman aged 25 to 45 in good health and CMV-seronegative. CDR3 loop: CAWSVGTGKAKNIQYF. The CDR3 DNA follows: TGTGCCTGGAGTGTGGGGACAGGAAAAGCCAAAAACATTCAGTACTTC.